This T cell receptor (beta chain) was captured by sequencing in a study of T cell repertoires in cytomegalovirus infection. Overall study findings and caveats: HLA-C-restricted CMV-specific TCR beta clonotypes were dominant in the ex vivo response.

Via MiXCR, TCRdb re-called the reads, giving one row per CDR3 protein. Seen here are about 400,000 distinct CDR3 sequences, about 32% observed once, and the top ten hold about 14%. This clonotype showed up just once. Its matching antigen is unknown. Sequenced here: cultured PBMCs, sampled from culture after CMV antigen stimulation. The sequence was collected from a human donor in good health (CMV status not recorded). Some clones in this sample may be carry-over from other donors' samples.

The CDR3 region is CATGEGEQYF. The CDR3 bases are TGTGCCACCGGGGAGGGCGAGCAGTACTTC. The rearrangement uses TRBV10-3 and TRBJ2-7, with 7 bases lining up with TRBD2. The J segment lost 6 bases and the V segment lost 10 bases, leaving 3 bases of the junction unmatched. Germline V lookup: CDR1 ENHRY, CDR2 SYGVKD. The CDR3 sequence is 10 residues long.